This TCR beta chain was captured in a study of T-cell memory formation after mild COVID-19. Study context: Clusters were largely donor specific.

Findings and caveats of the study: There was no confirmation that second-wave clones peaking on day 37 were SARS-CoV-2 specific. Among CD4+ contracting clones, most were CM and EM, and CD8+ ones EMRA.

A few counts support this clonotype. Its antigen is not identified. From 5'RACE with constant-segment primers came TCR alpha and TCR beta cDNA libraries that carried sample barcodes and UMIs. TCRdb processed the 5' RACE reads anew with MiXCR; each CDR3 protein has one entry. The sample records roughly 280,000 distinct CDR3 sequences, about 16% being singletons. Between the trimmed V and J ends, which lost 0 bases and 4 bases, there was a span of 11 bases. Germline V gene lookup returns CDR1 SGHRS and CDR2 YFSETQ. The CDR3 extends over 15 amino acids. Material for sequencing was PBMCs or a T cell subset sorted from them (not recorded which). The origin of this receptor is a man aged 18 to 35 who had mild COVID-19 (a few samples of this study predate the infection). Cell type and time point are not known. The chain is built from TRBV5-1 and TRBJ1-5; D gene unclear. CDR3 in DNA: TGCGCCAGCAGCTTGGGGGTAACAGAGAATCAGCCCCAGCATTTT. This gives the protein CASSLGVTENQPQHF.